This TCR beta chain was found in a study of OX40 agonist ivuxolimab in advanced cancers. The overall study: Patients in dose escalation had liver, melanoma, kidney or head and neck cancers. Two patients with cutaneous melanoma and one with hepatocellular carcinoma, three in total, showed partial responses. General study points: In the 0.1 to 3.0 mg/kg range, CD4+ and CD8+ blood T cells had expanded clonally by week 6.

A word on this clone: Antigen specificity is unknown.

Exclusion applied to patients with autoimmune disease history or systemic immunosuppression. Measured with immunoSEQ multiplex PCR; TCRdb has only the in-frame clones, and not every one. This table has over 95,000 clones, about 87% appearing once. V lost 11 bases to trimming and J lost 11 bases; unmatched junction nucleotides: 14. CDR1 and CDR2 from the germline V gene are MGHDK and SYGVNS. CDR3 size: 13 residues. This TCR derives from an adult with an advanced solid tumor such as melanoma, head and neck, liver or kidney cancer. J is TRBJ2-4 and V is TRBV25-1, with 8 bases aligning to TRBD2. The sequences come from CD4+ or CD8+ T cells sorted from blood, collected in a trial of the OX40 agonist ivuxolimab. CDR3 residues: CAGGRQDGGVQYF. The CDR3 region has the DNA TGTGCCGGCGGAAGACAGGACGGGGGGGTTCAGTACTTC.